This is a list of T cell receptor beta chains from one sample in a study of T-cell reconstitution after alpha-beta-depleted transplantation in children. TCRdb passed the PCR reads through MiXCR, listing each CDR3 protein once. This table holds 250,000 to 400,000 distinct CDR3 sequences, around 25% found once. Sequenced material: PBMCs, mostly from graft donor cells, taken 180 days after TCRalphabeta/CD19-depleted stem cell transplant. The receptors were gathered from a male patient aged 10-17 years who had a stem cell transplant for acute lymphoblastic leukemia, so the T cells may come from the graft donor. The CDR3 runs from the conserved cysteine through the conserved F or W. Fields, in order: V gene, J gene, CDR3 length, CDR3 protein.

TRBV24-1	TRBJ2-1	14	CATSQAGGYNEQFF
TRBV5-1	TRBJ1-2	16	CASSLGRQDRVYGYTF
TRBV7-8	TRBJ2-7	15	CASSLRAGEGYEQYF
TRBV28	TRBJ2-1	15	CASSFRGSGSNEQFF
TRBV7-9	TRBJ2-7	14	CASSWTASSYEQYF
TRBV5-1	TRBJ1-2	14	CASSPGAPLYGYTF
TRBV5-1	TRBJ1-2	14	CASSPGQGLYGYTF
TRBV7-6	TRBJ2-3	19	CASSLRLIGGMSSTDTQYF
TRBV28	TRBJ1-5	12	CAIRQNPQPQHF
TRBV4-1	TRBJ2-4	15	CASSHQLRTKNIQYF
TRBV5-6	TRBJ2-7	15	CASSPTGLAGYEQYF
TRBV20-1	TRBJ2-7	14	CSAAGTAFSYEQYF
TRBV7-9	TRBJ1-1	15	CASSLARGSVTEAFF
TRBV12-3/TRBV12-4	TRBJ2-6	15	CASSFVVSGANVLTF
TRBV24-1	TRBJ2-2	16	CATTPSGEGRTGELFF
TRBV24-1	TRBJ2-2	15	CATKKLAGDTGELFF
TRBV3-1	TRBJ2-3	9	CASSLVQYF
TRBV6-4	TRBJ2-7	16	CASIPPRDSGIYEQYF
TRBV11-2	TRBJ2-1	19	CASSPNLGSGTSGSNEQFF
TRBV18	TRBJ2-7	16	CASSPHRDRIAYEQYF
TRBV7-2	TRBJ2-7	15	CASSLYVQGDYEQYF
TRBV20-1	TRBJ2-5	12	CSAPTGGETQYF
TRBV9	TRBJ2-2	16	CASGPGRYANTGELFF
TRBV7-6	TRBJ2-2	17	CASSAHPGTSGTGELFF
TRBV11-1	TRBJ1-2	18	CASSLVPGAKITNYGYTF
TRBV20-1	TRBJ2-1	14	CSARGSGRYNEQFF
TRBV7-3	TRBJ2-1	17	CASSPQPGLAGVNEQFF
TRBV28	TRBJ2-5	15	CASSYPGAPQETQYF
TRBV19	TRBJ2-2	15	CASKDQGAHTGELFF
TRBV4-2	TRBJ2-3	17	CASSQDSGLRRGNTQYF
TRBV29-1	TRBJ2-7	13	CSVGGRLYVEQYF
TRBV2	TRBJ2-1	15	CASQRDNAPIDEQFF
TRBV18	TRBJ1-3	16	CASSLRTGANGNTIYF
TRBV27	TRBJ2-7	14	CASSSREQFYEQYF